One sample yielded the 20 T cell receptor beta chains listed below, sequenced in a study of blood T cell repertoires in COVID-19. Using immunoSEQ multiplex PCR, the repertoire was profiled, and TCRdb retains in-frame clones only, with some absent. In the table there are under 200,000 clones, about 86% of which are singletons. Source material: peripheral blood. The receptor set was obtained from a man between 60 and 75 years old with acute or convalescent COVID-19.

This clone was seen a few times. J is TRBJ1-2 and V is TRBV19; D gene unclear. The germline gives CDR1 LNHDA, CDR2 SQIVND (reference sequence). The CDR3 runs 14 residues. Trimming removed 5 bases from V and 4 bases from J, with 14 bases in between. CDR3 DNA: TGTGCCAGTAGTCTTCCTGAGGGCGGCTATGGCTACACCTTC. Residues: CASSLPEGGYGYTF.

This rearrangement joins TRBV3-1 (or the pseudogene TRBV3-2) to TRBJ1-2, with TRBD1 as a possible D gene (5 bases). V shed 1 base and J shed 1 base, with 7 bases lying between them. The CDR3 is 14 amino acids. Germline CDR1 reads LGHDT; CDR2 reads YNNKEL (reference sequence). As DNA, the CDR3 is TGTGCCAGCAGCCAAGCCGACAGTAACTATGGCTACACCTTC. It is translated as CASSQADSNYGYTF.

The DNA for the CDR3 is TGCGCCAGCAGCTCGGACAGGGGTAGTGGCTACACCTTC. Protein sequence: CASSSDRGSGYTF. This chain uses TRBV10-2 with TRBJ1-2; 9 bases line up with TRBD1. V was clipped by 6 bases and J by 7 bases; unmatched bases: 6. This CDR3 has 13 amino acids. Looked up from germline, CDR1 is WSHSY and CDR2 is SAAADI.

Only a few counts were recorded for this clone. The CDR3 nucleotides read TGTGCCAGCAGCTTATTACGGGTTGGGAATGAAAAACTGTTTTTT. Amino acids: CASSLLRVGNEKLFF. This chain connects TRBV11-2 to TRBJ1-4, with D hard to call. V lost 2 bases and J lost 5, with 12 bases in between. Germline V gene lookup returns CDR1 SGHAT and CDR2 FQNNGV. The CDR3 is 15 amino acids.

The J gene is TRBJ2-7, the V gene TRBV30; D remains unclear. Germline values: CDR1 GTSNPN, CDR2 SVGIG (reference sequence). Trimming took off 0 bases at V and 2 bases at J, with 11 bases between the two ends. This CDR3 comprises 14 residues. The CDR3 region has the DNA TGTGCCTGGAGTGTACTTTTCAGGACCTACGAGCAGTACTTC. Translating gives CAWSVLFRTYEQYF.

This clone has just one count. The rearrangement uses TRBV7-8 and TRBJ2-3; TRBD2 matches at 7 bases. Germline V gene lookup returns CDR1 SGHVS and CDR2 FQNEAQ. The CDR3 is 16 amino acids. Trimming cost V 7 bases and J 2 bases; bases outside gene matches: 12. Here the CDR3 reads CASIRGRAIFTDTQYF. The DNA for the CDR3 is TGTGCCAGCATTCGGGGGAGGGCCATTTTCACAGATACGCAGTATTTT.

This sequence joins TRBV3-1 (or the pseudogene TRBV3-2) and TRBJ1-1; no clear D. The CDR3 has 14 amino acids. CDR1 is LGHDT and CDR2 is YNNKEL in the germline V gene (reference sequence). Trimming stripped 6 bases from V and 1 base from J, with 12 bases between. CDR3 residues: CASRLNGENTEAFF. CDR3 in DNA: TGTGCCAGCAGACTTAACGGGGAGAACACTGAAGCTTTCTTT.

The V and J genes are TRBV2 and TRBJ2-2, with 7 bases identical to TRBD2. Trimming at V came to 6 bases and at J to 3 bases, leaving 7 bases not matched to a gene. Per the germline V gene, CDR1 is SNHLY and CDR2 is FYNNEI. The CDR3 runs 15 residues. The CDR3 sequence: CASRASGADTGELFF. In nucleotides, the CDR3 is TGTGCCAGCAGAGCGAGCGGGGCTGACACCGGGGAGCTGTTTTTT.

The chain joins TRBV28 to TRBJ2-7, with D tentatively TRBD1 (5 bases). V lost 8 bases and J 2 bases, leaving 10 bases between the germline ends. The germline V gene has CDR1 MDHEN and CDR2 SYDVKM. The CDR3 is 12 amino acids. CDR3 residues: CASGTGAYEQYF. The CDR3 region has the DNA TGTGCCAGCGGTACAGGAGCCTACGAGCAGTACTTC.

The CDR3 loop reads CASSAGSSSTDTQYF. CDR3 nucleotides: TGCGCCAGCAGCGCAGGGTCTTCTAGCACAGATACGCAGTATTTT. The rearrangement joins TRBV5-1 to TRBJ2-3; tentatively, D is TRBD1 (5 bases). Germline values: CDR1 SGHRS, CDR2 YFSETQ. The CDR3 spans 15 residues. Trimming shortened V by 4 bases and J by 0 bases, and 12 bases separated the two germline ends.

The chain joins TRBV10-2 to TRBJ1-1; D remains unclear. V shed 6 bases and J shed 0 bases, with 8 bases lying between them. This CDR3 spans 13 amino acids. CDR1 is WSHSY, CDR2 SAAADI, per germline. The chain's CDR3 is CASSNDMNTEAFF. CDR3 sequence (DNA): TGCGCCAGCAGCAACGACATGAACACTGAAGCTTTCTTT.

The V call is TRBV27, the J call TRBJ2-5; D is possibly TRBD2 (6 bases). Germline CDR1 reads MNHEY; CDR2 reads SMNVEV (reference sequence). The length of the CDR3 is 13 residues. V was clipped by 6 bases and J by 4 bases, with 12 bases between them. CDR3 nucleotides: TGTGCCAGCAGCCGGAGGGCCCGAGAGACCCAGTACTTC. Translating gives CASSRRARETQYF.

This chain joins TRBV5-1 and TRBJ1-1, with no clear D. Germline lookup yields CDR1 SGHRS and CDR2 YFSETQ. The V end lost 4 bases, the J end lost 0 bases, and 13 bases lay between the germline ends. This CDR3 region has 15 residues. The CDR3 protein is CASSPAGGMNTEAFF. The CDR3, as DNA: TGCGCCAGCAGCCCGGCGGGTGGCATGAACACTGAAGCTTTCTTT.

V gene TRBV30 combines with J gene TRBJ2-1, with D possibly being TRBD1 (6 bases). The V end lost 4 bases, the J end lost 4 bases, and 14 bases lay between the germline ends. Germline V gene data show CDR1 as GTSNPN and CDR2 as SVGIG (reference sequence). This CDR3 is built from 14 residues. CDR3 sequence (DNA): TGTGCCTGGAATACCGGGACATTATACAATGAGCAGTTCTTC. It is translated as CAWNTGTLYNEQFF.

This chain connects TRBV20-1 to TRBJ2-7; D not certain. This CDR3 comprises 11 residues. Germline lookup yields CDR1 DFQATT and CDR2 SNEGSKA (reference sequence). CDR3 loop: CSTFHTYEQYF. DNA of the CDR3: TGCAGCACCTTCCACACCTACGAGCAGTACTTC.

This clone is medium-sized within its sample. The chain uses TRBV27 and TRBJ2-2; TRBD1 might be the D (6 bases). V was clipped by 7 bases and J by 4 bases, with 10 bases between them. Germline CDR1 and CDR2: MNHEY and SMNVEV (reference sequence). This CDR3 has 13 amino acids. Written as DNA, the CDR3 is TGTGCCAGCACCTTAGGGGGCACCGGGGAGCTGTTTTTT. Translating it yields CASTLGGTGELFF.

The rearrangement joins TRBV28 to TRBJ1-1; D may be TRBD1 (5 bases). This CDR3 has 13 amino acids. Between the trimmed V and J ends, which lost 8 bases and 0 bases, there was a span of 10 bases. Germline CDR1 reads MDHEN; CDR2 reads SYDVKM. The CDR3 region is CASGAPLNTEAFF. The CDR3 nucleotides read TGTGCCAGCGGGGCACCACTGAACACTGAAGCTTTCTTT.

On this clone itself: This same CDR3 is encoded by further DNA sequences in the sample. The chain is built from TRBV18 and TRBJ2-3; 7 nucleotides match TRBD1. The CDR3 covers 14 residues. The junction had 3 bases not matched to a gene; V was cut back by 3 bases and J by 3 bases. From germline, CDR1 is KGHSH and CDR2 LQKENI. The CDR3 DNA is TGTGCCAGCTCACCTTCGACAGGGACAGATACGCAGTATTTT. It is translated as CASSPSTGTDTQYF.

The rearrangement joins TRBV28 to TRBJ2-7; TRBD1 aligns across 8 bases. CDR3 size: 15 residues. The V segment lost 4 bases and the J segment 2 bases; nucleotides outside the gene matches: 7. CDR1 and CDR2 (germline): MDHEN, SYDVKM. CDR3: CASSSRTGTPYEQYF. CDR3 nucleotides: TGTGCCAGCAGTTCCAGGACAGGGACTCCCTACGAGCAGTACTTC. The full variable domain, its missing parts supplied by reference TRBV28 and TRBJ2-7, is DVKVTQSSRYLVKRTGEKVFLECVQDMDHENMFWYRQDPGLGLRLIYFSYDVKMKEKGDIPEGYSVSREKKERFSLILESASTNQTSMYLCASSSRTGTPYEQYFGPGTRLTVT.

The chain recombines TRBV19 with TRBJ1-5; perhaps TRBD1 as D (5 bases). Trimming removed 4 bases at V and 0 bases at J, with 19 bases between. Germline CDR1 is LNHDA and CDR2 is SQIVND (reference sequence). The length of the CDR3 is 18 residues. CDR3 nucleotides: TGTGCCAGTAGTACCTTCAGGGTAGGCATAGATAGCAATCAGCCCCAGCATTTT. Residues: CASSTFRVGIDSNQPQHF.